These T cell receptor beta chains were read from a single sample in a study of cytomegalovirus exposure and HLA in healthy donors. Generated by immunoSEQ multiplex PCR, the TCRdb table keeps only in-frame clones and is missing some. The sample records approximately 150,000 clones, more than 70% being singletons. Sample: PBMCs. These receptors came from a woman aged 40 to 50 in good health and CMV-seronegative. CDR3s include the opening cysteine and the closing phenylalanine or tryptophan. The order of the fields is clone size, CDR3 length, V gene, D gene, J gene, CDR3 protein, CDR3 DNA. D genes are given only for firm matches. Expanded clones are given a class, and other clones once, few, many or no size at all.

.,15,TRBV7-6,TRBD1,TRBJ2-7,CASSPGTGRSYEQYF,TGTGCCAGCAGCCCAGGGACAGGTCGGTCCTACGAGCAGTACTTC
once,14,TRBV6-5,.,TRBJ1-1,CASSYGGGSPEAFF,TGTGCCAGCAGTTATGGGGGGGGCTCCCCTGAAGCTTTCTTT
.,17,TRBV5-4,TRBD2,TRBJ2-1,CASSQPAGSGGGNEQFF,TGTGCCAGCAGCCAGCCGGCAGGGAGCGGGGGGGGGAATGAGCAGTTCTTC
.,12,TRBV5-4,.,TRBJ1-1,CASSQEGVEAFF,TGTGCCAGCAGCCAAGAGGGGGTTGAAGCTTTCTTT
.,14,TRBV4-1,TRBD2,TRBJ2-1,CASSQDTSGPIGFF,TGCGCCAGCAGCCAGGATACTAGCGGGCCGATCGGGTTCTTC
.,16,TRBV9,.,TRBJ1-3,CASSVVGGDSGNTIYF,TGTGCCAGCAGCGTAGTGGGGGGAGACTCTGGAAACACCATATATTTT
.,12,TRBV19,TRBD1,TRBJ1-1,CASGSRGTEAFF,TGTGCCAGCGGCAGCAGGGGGACTGAAGCTTTCTTT
few,15,TRBV6-5,.,TRBJ1-6,CASRPEGGLSSPLHF,TGTGCCAGCAGGCCTGAGGGGGGGTTAAGTTCACCCCTCCACTTT
.,12,TRBV6-5,.,TRBJ2-5,CASSYQGETQYF,TGTGCCAGCAGTTACCAGGGAGAGACCCAGTACTTC
.,19,TRBV30,TRBD2,TRBJ2-3,CAWSVDFTSGGHVTDTQYF,TGTGCCTGGAGTGTAGATTTTACTAGCGGGGGACATGTCACAGATACGCAGTATTTT
.,19,TRBV7-8,.,TRBJ1-1,CASMKGRIPGGSTDTEAFF,TGTGCCAGCATGAAGGGCCGTATACCTGGGGGCTCAACGGACACTGAAGCTTTCTTT
.,15,TRBV11-1,TRBD2,TRBJ2-3,CASSSGGAESDTQYF,TGTGCCAGCAGCTCCGGGGGGGCCGAGTCGGATACGCAGTATTTT
.,15,TRBV19,.,TRBJ2-3,CASSISGGSTDTQYF,TGTGCCAGTAGTATAAGTGGGGGCAGCACAGATACGCAGTATTTT
.,17,TRBV7-8,.,TRBJ1-2,CASSSRGWGGRRGGYTF,TGTGCCAGCAGCTCGAGGGGTTGGGGGGGGCGCAGAGGAGGCTACACCTTC
once,14,TRBV5-1,.,TRBJ2-7,CASSLRSGRNEQYF,TGCGCCAGCAGCTTGCGGTCAGGGAGGAACGAGCAGTACTTC
once,13,TRBV29-1,.,TRBJ1-2,CSVGSGNNYGYTF,TGCAGCGTTGGATCGGGGAATAACTATGGCTACACCTTC
.,15,TRBV30,.,TRBJ2-5,CAWTQRGSVRGTQYF,TGTGCCTGGACCCAACGGGGGTCGGTACGGGGGACCCAGTACTTC
.,16,TRBV10-1,TRBD1,TRBJ2-1,CASSESVGGEFDEQFF,TGCGCCAGCAGTGAGTCGGTAGGGGGCGAATTCGATGAGCAGTTCTTC
.,16,TRBV11-2,TRBD1,TRBJ2-7,CASSSFPGQGAGEQYF,TGTGCCAGCAGCTCCTTCCCGGGACAGGGGGCGGGGGAGCAGTACTTC
.,14,TRBV6-5,TRBD1,TRBJ2-7,CASSYGGQGYEQYF,TGTGCCAGCAGTTACGGGGGACAGGGATACGAGCAGTACTTC
.,14,TRBV19,.,TRBJ1-2,CASSHPGADYGYTF,TGTGCCAGTAGTCATCCAGGGGCTGACTATGGCTACACCTTC
.,14,TRBV5-1,.,TRBJ1-3,CASSLETVGNTIYF,TGCGCCAGCAGCTTGGAAACGGTAGGAAACACCATATATTTT
.,13,TRBV6-1,.,TRBJ2-3,CASSRTGKDTQYF,TGTGCCAGCAGTAGAACAGGGAAGGATACGCAGTATTTT
.,14,TRBV28,.,TRBJ1-5,CASSLLGGGQPQHF,TGTGCCAGCAGTTTGTTAGGGGGGGGTCAGCCCCAGCATTTT
.,13,TRBV11-2,TRBD1,TRBJ1-2,CASSSGTVYGYTF,TGTGCCAGCAGCTCCGGGACAGTGTATGGCTACACCTTC
.,18,TRBV7-6,TRBD1,TRBJ1-4,CASSLEGTGGRLDEKLFF,TGTGCCAGCAGCTTAGAAGGGACAGGGGGGCGTCTAGATGAAAAACTGTTTTTT
.,10,TRBV29-1,.,TRBJ1-1,CSGSPGEAFF,TGCAGCGGCTCCCCGGGGGAAGCTTTCTTT
.,14,TRBV5-1,.,TRBJ2-2,CASSPTGIAGELFF,TGCGCCAGCAGCCCCACAGGGATCGCCGGGGAGCTGTTTTTT
.,16,TRBV5-1,.,TRBJ1-2,CASSPIGLSDTSGYTF,TGCGCCAGCAGCCCGATAGGACTGTCCGACACCTCGGGGTACACCTTC
once,16,TRBV5-1,.,TRBJ2-4,CASSLVGAASKNIQYF,TGCGCCAGCAGCTTGGTAGGGGCGGCATCCAAAAACATTCAGTACTTC
once,15,TRBV7-8,TRBD2,TRBJ2-7,CASSPRTSVNYEQYF,TGTGCCAGCAGCCCCCGGACTAGCGTTAACTACGAGCAGTACTTC
few,13,TRBV10-1,.,TRBJ1-1,CASSEEGTTEAFF,TGCGCCAGCAGTGAAGAGGGCACGACTGAAGCTTTCTTT
.,15,TRBV5-6,.,TRBJ1-2,CASSLEPRANYGYTF,TGTGCCAGCAGCTTGGAGCCCAGGGCTAACTATGGCTACACCTTC